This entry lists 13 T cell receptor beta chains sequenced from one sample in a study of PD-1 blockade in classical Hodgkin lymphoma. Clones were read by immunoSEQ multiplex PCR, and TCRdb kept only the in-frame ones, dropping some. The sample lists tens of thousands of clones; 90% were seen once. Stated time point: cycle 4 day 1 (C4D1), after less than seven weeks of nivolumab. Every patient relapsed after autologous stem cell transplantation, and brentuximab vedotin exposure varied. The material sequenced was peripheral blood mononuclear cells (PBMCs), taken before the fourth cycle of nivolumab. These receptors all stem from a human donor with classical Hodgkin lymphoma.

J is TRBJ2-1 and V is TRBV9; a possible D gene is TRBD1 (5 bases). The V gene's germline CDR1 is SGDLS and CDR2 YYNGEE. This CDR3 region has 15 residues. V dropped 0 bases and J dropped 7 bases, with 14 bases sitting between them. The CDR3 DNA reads TGTGCCAGCAGCGTAGAGGGAAGAGGACAAAATGAGCAGTTCTTC. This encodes CASSVEGRGQNEQFF.

CDR3 nucleotides: TGCGCCAGCAGCTTGCGAATGACTACCTCCTCTGGGGCCAACGTCCTGACTTTC. Amino acid sequence: CASSLRMTTSSGANVLTF. V is TRBV5-1 and J is TRBJ2-6; D possibly corresponds to TRBD2 (5 bases). The germline gives CDR1 SGHRS, CDR2 YFSETQ. The V gene lost 1 base and the J gene lost 0 bases, with 14 bases spanning the gap. The CDR3 is made up of 18 amino acids.

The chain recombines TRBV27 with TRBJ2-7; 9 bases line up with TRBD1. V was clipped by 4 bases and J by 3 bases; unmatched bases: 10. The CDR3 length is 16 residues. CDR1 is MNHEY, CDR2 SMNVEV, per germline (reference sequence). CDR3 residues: CASSSPTGGSGYEQYF. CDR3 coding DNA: TGTGCCAGCAGTTCCCCGACAGGGGGTTCTGGCTACGAGCAGTACTTC.

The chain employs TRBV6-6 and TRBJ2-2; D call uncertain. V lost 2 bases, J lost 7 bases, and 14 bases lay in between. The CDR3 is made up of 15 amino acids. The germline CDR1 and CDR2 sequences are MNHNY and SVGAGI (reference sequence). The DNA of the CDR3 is TGTGCCAGCAGTTACGGGGTCGGGTACGGCGGGGAGCTGTTTTTT. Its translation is CASSYGVGYGGELFF.

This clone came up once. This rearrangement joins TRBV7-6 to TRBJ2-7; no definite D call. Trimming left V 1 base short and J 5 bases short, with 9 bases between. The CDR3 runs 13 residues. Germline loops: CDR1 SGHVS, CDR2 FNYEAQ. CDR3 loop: CASSLGGFDEQYF. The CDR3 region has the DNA TGTGCCAGCAGCTTAGGAGGTTTTGACGAGCAGTACTTC.

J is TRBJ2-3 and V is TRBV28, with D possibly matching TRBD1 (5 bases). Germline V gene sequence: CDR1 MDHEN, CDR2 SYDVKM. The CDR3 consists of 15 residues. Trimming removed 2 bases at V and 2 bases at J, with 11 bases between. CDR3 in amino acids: CASSLTGLNTDTQYF. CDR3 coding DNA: TGTGCCAGCAGTTTAACAGGTCTAAACACAGATACGCAGTATTTT.

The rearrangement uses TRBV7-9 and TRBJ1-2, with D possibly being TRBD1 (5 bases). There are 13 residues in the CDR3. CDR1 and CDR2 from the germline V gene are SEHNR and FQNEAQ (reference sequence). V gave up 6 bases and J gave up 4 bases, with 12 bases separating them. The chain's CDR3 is CASRYGGSYGYTF. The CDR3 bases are TGTGCCAGCAGGTACGGGGGGAGCTATGGCTACACCTTC.

The DNA for the CDR3 is TGTGCCAGCAGCAAAGCGGCTAGCACAGATACGCAGTATTTT. As protein: CASSKAASTDTQYF. The gene calls are TRBV5-4 and TRBJ2-3; perhaps TRBD2 as D (5 bases). Germline V lookup: CDR1 SGHNT, CDR2 YYREEE (reference sequence). This CDR3 is 14 amino acids long. Trimming removed 4 bases from V and 0 bases from J, with 9 bases in between.

The CDR3 bases are TGCGCCAGCAGCTTGGGGGGCTTGTATAGCAATCAGCCCCAGCATTTT. Its protein is CASSLGGLYSNQPQHF. This sequence joins TRBV5-1 and TRBJ1-5, with a possible D match to TRBD1 (5 bases). Deletions cut 0 bases from V and 0 bases from J, with 10 bases between. Germline CDR1 reads SGHRS; CDR2 reads YFSETQ. The CDR3 sequence is 16 residues long.

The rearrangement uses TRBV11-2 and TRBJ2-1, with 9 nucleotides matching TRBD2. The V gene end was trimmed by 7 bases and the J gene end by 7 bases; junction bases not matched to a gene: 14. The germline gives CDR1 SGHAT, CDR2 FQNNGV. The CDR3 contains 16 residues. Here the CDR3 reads CASTLRDSGRGNEQFF. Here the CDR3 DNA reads TGTGCCAGCACACTTCGTGATAGCGGGAGAGGTAATGAGCAGTTCTTC.

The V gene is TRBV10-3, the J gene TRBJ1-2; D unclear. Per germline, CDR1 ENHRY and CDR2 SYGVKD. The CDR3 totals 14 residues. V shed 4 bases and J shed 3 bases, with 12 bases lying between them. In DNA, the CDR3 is TGTGCCATCAGTGTTGGGCCGTGGTACTATGGCTACACCTTC. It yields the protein CAISVGPWYYGYTF.

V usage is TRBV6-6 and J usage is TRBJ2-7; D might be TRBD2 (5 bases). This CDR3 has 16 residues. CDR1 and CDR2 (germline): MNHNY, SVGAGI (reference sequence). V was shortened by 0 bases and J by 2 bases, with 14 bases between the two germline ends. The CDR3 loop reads CASSYSTVGSPYEQYF. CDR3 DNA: TGTGCCAGCAGTTACTCCACCGTAGGGAGTCCCTACGAGCAGTACTTC.

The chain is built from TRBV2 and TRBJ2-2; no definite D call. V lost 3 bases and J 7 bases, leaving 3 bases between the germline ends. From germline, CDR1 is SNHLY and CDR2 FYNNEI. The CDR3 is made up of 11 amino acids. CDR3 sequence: CASSEGGELFF. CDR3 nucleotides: TGTGCCAGCAGTGAGGGCGGGGAGCTGTTTTTT.